Following are 4 T cell receptor beta chains from one sample sequenced in a study of T cell changes during pregnancy in multiple sclerosis. TCRdb's copy holds only in-frame clones and misses some; the assay was immunoSEQ multiplex PCR. In the table there are around 77,000 clones, about 92% of which are singletons. The sample consisted of peripheral blood, taken in the third trimester of pregnancy. The receptors shown here come from a female donor with multiple sclerosis, enrolled in a pregnancy study.

In its sample, this clone was seen a few times. The chain is built from TRBV11-3 and TRBJ2-7, with D uncertain. The CDR3 runs 13 residues. Germline V CDR1 and CDR2: SGHNT, YENEEA. Trimming took off 0 bases at V and 6 bases at J, with 9 bases between the two ends. The CDR3 nucleotides are TGTGCCAGCAGCTTAGATGCGTCAGGCGAGCAGTACTTC. This sequence encodes CASSLDASGEQYF. The whole variable domain, filled in from reference TRBV11-3 and TRBJ2-7, reads EAGVVQSPRYKIIEKKQPVAFWCNPISGHNTLYWYLQNLGQGPELLIRYENEEAVDDSQLPKDRFSAERLKGVDSTLKIQPAELGDSAVYLCASSLDASGEQYFGPGTRLTVT.

CDR3 residues: CASRQGRSFQETQYF. CDR3 in DNA: TGTGCCAGCAGACAGGGACGGAGCTTCCAAGAGACCCAGTACTTC. This sequence joins TRBV6-5 and TRBJ2-5; D may be TRBD1 (6 bases). Per the germline V gene, CDR1 is MNHEY and CDR2 is SVGAGI. Trimming removed 6 bases from V and 1 base from J, with 15 bases in between. The CDR3 has 15 residues.

This chain connects TRBV27 to TRBJ1-2, with D possibly being TRBD1 (6 bases). Deletions cut 3 bases from V and 7 bases from J, with 12 bases between. This CDR3 has 13 residues. Germline assignment: CDR1 MNHEY and CDR2 SMNVEV (reference sequence). The chain's CDR3 is CASSFQGLGGYTF. In nucleotides, the CDR3 is TGTGCCAGCAGTTTTCAGGGGCTGGGTGGCTACACCTTC.

The V and J genes are TRBV2 and TRBJ2-7; possible D gene TRBD1, 6 bases. Germline-derived CDR1 and CDR2 are SNHLY and FYNNEI. V was cut by 2 bases and J by 0 bases, with 14 bases left in between. CDR3 length equals 16 residues. Here the CDR3 DNA reads TGTGCCAGCAGTGAAATGGGGGCAGGGAACTCCTACGAGCAGTACTTC. Its translation is CASSEMGAGNSYEQYF.